The entry below gives a single TCR beta chain sequence along with its context. What it binds is unknown. Germline V gene sequence: CDR1 MRHNA, CDR2 SNTAGT. J lost 0 bases, V lost 2 bases, and 0 bases had no gene match. The CDR3 has 15 amino acids. The record originates from a study of cytomegalovirus exposure and HLA in healthy donors. Primers included in the PCR were 60 Vbeta and 13 Jbeta primers. As originally analysed: In a later analysis, 10 million to 11 million of 75 million to 90 million unique beta chains occurred in at least two donors. Profiling relied on immunoSEQ multiplex PCR, and the TCRdb table lists in-frame clones only, not all of them. V and J calls and clone size are those listed in that table; D and trimming were worked out from the DNA. The data contain about 130,000 clones, roughly four fifths of them singletons. Overall study findings and caveats: 150 to 200 TCR beta chains were listed as cytomegalovirus-associated.

This rearrangement joins TRBV6-4 to TRBJ2-3, with 9 bases matching TRBD1. The sequenced sample consisted of PBMCs. The receptor comes from a woman aged 40 to 50 in good health and CMV-seropositive. The CDR3 is CASSDGTGSTDTQYF. In DNA form, the CDR3 reads TGTGCCAGCAGTGACGGGACAGGGAGCACAGATACGCAGTATTTT.